The clone carrying this T cell receptor beta chain occurred many times. The data belong to a study of T cells in Graves' hyperthyroidism and ophthalmopathy. This CDR3 is built from 18 residues. J lost 7 bases, V lost 0 bases, and 8 bases had no gene match. CDR1 MNHEY and CDR2 SMNVEV come from the germline V gene (reference sequence). TCR beta CDR3 sequences were amplified from RNA transcripts. First-round RT-PCR with HTBI primers amplified the TCR CDR3 region. TCRdb re-analysed the multiplex PCR reads in MiXCR, keeping a single row per CDR3 protein. This table has approximately 210,000 distinct CDR3 sequences, 17% appearing once.

V and J are TRBV27 and TRBJ2-2, with 13 bases lining up with TRBD2. The sequence was obtained from a middle-aged man with Graves' hyperthyroidism. The sample taken for sequencing was blood. CDR3 region: CASSLSAGLAGKGGELFF. CDR3 coding DNA: TGTGCCAGCAGTTTATCTGCGGGACTAGCGGGAAAGGGCGGGGAGCTGTTTTTT.